These T cell receptor beta chains were read from a single sample in a study of blood T cell repertoires in COVID-19. TCRdb's table, derived via immunoSEQ multiplex PCR, lists solely in-frame clones and lacks some. The table records 150,000 to 250,000 clones, roughly four fifths of them present only once. Sample: PBMCs or T cells enriched from blood (not recorded which). Source of these receptors: a man between 35 and 55 years old who had recovered from COVID-19. The CDR3 runs from the conserved cysteine through the conserved F or W. A D gene is named only where the DNA matches it firmly. Size values are once, few and many counts, or a class for expanded clones, and some rows have none.

clone size,V gene,J gene,CDR3 length,D gene,CDR3 DNA,CDR3 protein
.,TRBV6-2/TRBV6-3,TRBJ2-4,15,TRBD2,TGTGCCAGCAGCTCCGGGGGGGCTGACAAAAACATTCAGTACTTC,CASSSGGADKNIQYF
.,TRBV28,TRBJ2-5,17,TRBD2,TGTGCCAGCAGGGGGGGGGCTAGCGGGGTAATCCAAGAGACCCAGTACTTC,CASRGGASGVIQETQYF
once,TRBV2,TRBJ2-1,15,TRBD2,TGTGCCAGCAGTGAACGGGCTAGCGGGAGCTTAGTTCAGTTCTTC,CASSERASGSLVQFF
.,TRBV3-1/TRBV3-2,TRBJ1-1,12,TRBD1,TGTGCCAGCAGCCTATACGCGGGACAGGTAGTCTTT,CASSLYAGQVVF
.,TRBV9,TRBJ1-1,16,TRBD1,TGTGCCAGCAGCGTAGGCGTGGGACAGGGGGCGAATGAAGCTTTCTTT,CASSVGVGQGANEAFF
.,TRBV7-3,TRBJ2-5,16,TRBD1,TGTGCCAGCAGCCCTCAGACAGGGAATGTGGGAGAGACCCAGTACTTC,CASSPQTGNVGETQYF
.,TRBV19,TRBJ2-1,17,TRBD2,TGTGCCAGCAGGCCTAGCGGGAGGCCTCCTCGGGGCAATGAGCAGTTCTTC,CASRPSGRPPRGNEQFF
few,TRBV2,TRBJ1-5,16,TRBD1,TGTGCCAGCAGCGCCCTCGACAGGGTCACTAATCAGCCCCAGCATTTT,CASSALDRVTNQPQHF
.,TRBV2,TRBJ2-6,16,TRBD2,TGTGCCAGCAGTCATGTACTAGCGGCTGGGGCCAACGTCCTGACTTTC,CASSHVLAAGANVLTF
.,TRBV4-3,TRBJ2-1,21,TRBD2,TGCGCCAGCAGCCACCCAAGGGGGGGACTAGCGGGAGGGAGCTCCTACAATGAGCAGTTCTTC,CASSHPRGGLAGGSSYNEQFF
once,TRBV4-3,TRBJ2-1,17,.,TGCGCCAGCAGCCAAGATTCAGCAGCGGCCTCCTACAATGAGCAGTTCTTC,CASSQDSAAASYNEQFF
.,TRBV27,TRBJ1-5,15,.,TGTGCCAGCAGTTTAACCCGATCGGGCAATCAGCCCCAGCATTTT,CASSLTRSGNQPQHF
few,TRBV7-9,TRBJ2-5,16,.,TGTGCCAGCAGCTTAAACAGGGCTGTGAACCAAGAGACCCAGTACTTC,CASSLNRAVNQETQYF
few,TRBV7-2,TRBJ2-3,19,TRBD2,TGTGCCAGCAGCTCAAACCTTCTCTGGACTAGCGGGAGTGAGGATACGCAGTATTTT,CASSSNLLWTSGSEDTQYF
.,TRBV28,TRBJ2-3,12,.,TGTGCCAGCAGTAGAGGGCTTTATACGCAGTATTTT,CASSRGLYTQYF
.,TRBV19,TRBJ2-3,14,.,TGTGCCAGTAGTAAACTAGGGCAAGAGGGTACGCAGTATTTT,CASSKLGQEGTQYF
.,TRBV7-2,TRBJ1-3,15,.,TGTGCCAGCAGCTTAGGGCCCAACTCTGGAAACACCATATATTTT,CASSLGPNSGNTIYF
few,TRBV18,TRBJ2-7,12,.,TGTGCCAGCTCACCCGTCTCCTACGAGCAGTACTTC,CASSPVSYEQYF
once,TRBV11-3,TRBJ2-7,15,TRBD2,TGTGCCAGCAGCACTACTAGCGCCACCAGCTACGAGCAGTACTTC,CASSTTSATSYEQYF
.,TRBV4-2,TRBJ2-2,16,.,TGTGCCAGCAGCCGGGGAAGTACCCAGGGGACCGGGGAGCTGTTTTTT,CASSRGSTQGTGELFF
.,TRBV5-1,TRBJ1-2,14,TRBD1,TGCGCCAGCAGCTTGGGGACAGGATTATATGGCTACACCTTC,CASSLGTGLYGYTF
.,TRBV13,TRBJ2-1,15,.,TGTGCCAGCCACCCCGGGCTAGCCTTTGTGAATGAGCAGTTCTTC,CASHPGLAFVNEQFF
.,TRBV27,TRBJ2-3,14,TRBD2,TGTGCCGTAAGGGCGGGAGGAGGGCCAGATACGCAGTATTTT,CAVRAGGGPDTQYF
.,TRBV11-2,TRBJ2-1,16,.,TGTGCCAGCAGCTTAGACCCGGACGCCCGGAGGAATGAGCAGTTCTTC,CASSLDPDARRNEQFF
.,TRBV5-1,TRBJ1-6,13,.,TGCGCCAGCTCTGACAAGACTAATTCACCCCTCCACTTT,CASSDKTNSPLHF
.,TRBV28,TRBJ1-1,14,TRBD1,TGTGCCAGCAGTTCGGGACAGGGGGACACTGAAGCTTTCTTT,CASSSGQGDTEAFF
.,TRBV27,TRBJ2-1,16,TRBD2,TGTGCCAGCAGTGCCAGGGACTATACCTCCTACAATGAGCAGTTCTTC,CASSARDYTSYNEQFF
.,TRBV18,TRBJ2-1,13,.,TGTGCCAGCTCACTCGCGTCCTACAATGAGCAGTTCTTC,CASSLASYNEQFF
.,TRBV19,TRBJ2-4,16,.,TGTGCCAGTAGTCCCAACCTTGGTCTCCTCGGGAACATTCAGTACTTC,CASSPNLGLLGNIQYF
.,TRBV11-3,TRBJ2-2,13,.,TGTGCCAGCAGCCAACTAACCACCGGGGAGCTGTTTTTT,CASSQLTTGELFF
.,TRBV15,TRBJ1-4,15,TRBD1,TGTGCCACCAGCTTTGCTTCAGGGGGCGGAGAAAAACTGTTTTTT,CATSFASGGGEKLFF
once,TRBV9,TRBJ2-5,15,TRBD2,TGTGCCAGCAGCGCAGGAGCGGGGTTGGAGGAGACCCAGTACTTC,CASSAGAGLEETQYF
.,TRBV9,TRBJ1-6,15,.,TGTGCCAGCAGCATTCTGGACAGATCTAATTCACCCCTCCACTTT,CASSILDRSNSPLHF
.,TRBV5-1,TRBJ1-2,13,TRBD1,TGCGCCAGCGCCGCTGACAGGGTGCGCGGCTACACCTTC,CASAADRVRGYTF
.,TRBV19,TRBJ2-5,14,TRBD2,TGTGCCAGTAGTCAGCGGGAGGGCGGCGAGACCCAGTACTTC,CASSQREGGETQYF
.,TRBV2,TRBJ1-1,13,.,TGTGCCGTCGAGAGGGCCATGAACACTGAAGCTTTCTTT,CAVERAMNTEAFF
.,TRBV3-1/TRBV3-2,TRBJ1-5,17,TRBD1,TGTGCCAGCAGCCAAGGTTGGGGTGACAGGGGGGCACAGCCCCAGCATTTT,CASSQGWGDRGAQPQHF
.,TRBV27,TRBJ2-7,14,TRBD2,TGTGCCAGCCGAATGCTAGCGGGAGACTACGAGCAGTACTTC,CASRMLAGDYEQYF
.,TRBV28,TRBJ1-5,11,.,TGTGCCAGCAGTCTGAATCAGCCCCAGCATTTT,CASSLNQPQHF
.,TRBV7-2,TRBJ1-4,16,TRBD1,TGTGCCAGCAGCCCGCGACAGGGGGCGCTCTCTGAAAAACTGTTTTTT,CASSPRQGALSEKLFF
.,TRBV25-1,TRBJ1-5,14,.,TGTGCCAGCAGTTTTGGCGGTATCAATCAGCCCCAGCATTTT,CASSFGGINQPQHF
.,TRBV6-2/TRBV6-3,TRBJ2-1,13,.,TGTGCCAGCAGTTACGGGACTCCCCATATTGGGTTCTTC,CASSYGTPHIGFF
.,TRBV24-1,TRBJ2-2,13,.,TGTGCCACCGCGGAGCGGAACACCGGGGAGCTGTTTTTT,CATAERNTGELFF
.,TRBV6-1,TRBJ1-2,16,.,TGTGCCAGCAGTGCTAATTGGGACACCGCGGCGGGTGGCTACACCTTC,CASSANWDTAAGGYTF
.,TRBV19,TRBJ1-1,16,TRBD1,TGTGCCAGTAGTATTTTAGGGACAGGGAGAGGAACTGAAGCTTTCTTT,CASSILGTGRGTEAFF
.,TRBV10-3,TRBJ1-2,13,.,TGTGCCATCAGTGAGTCATTGCGGGTTGGCTACACCTTC,CAISESLRVGYTF
.,TRBV7-2,TRBJ2-1,14,TRBD2,TGTGCCAGCAGGGGAGCCGGGGGGTACAATGAGCAGTTCTTC,CASRGAGGYNEQFF
.,TRBV7-2,TRBJ2-7,15,.,TGTGCCAGCAGCTTAGGAGGAGCCCACTCCTACGAGCAGTACTTC,CASSLGGAHSYEQYF
.,TRBV30,TRBJ1-3,14,TRBD1,TGTGCCTGGGCCCAGGGGGCCTCTGGAAACACCATATATTTT,CAWAQGASGNTIYF
.,TRBV15,TRBJ2-2,14,.,TGTGCCACCAGCGTATTGAGGGATTCCGGGGAGCTGTTTTTT,CATSVLRDSGELFF
.,TRBV18,TRBJ2-5,15,TRBD1,TGTGCCAGCTCCTACGGGACAGGACAGCAAGAGACCCAGTACTTC,CASSYGTGQQETQYF
.,TRBV5-4,TRBJ1-6,15,TRBD1,TGTGCCAGCAGCCGATGGACAGGGGATAATTCACCCCTCCACTTT,CASSRWTGDNSPLHF
.,TRBV30,TRBJ1-5,14,.,TGTGCCTGGGACCTGGGGCAGATCAATCAGCCCCAGCATTTT,CAWDLGQINQPQHF
.,TRBV4-2,TRBJ2-3,17,TRBD2,TGTGCCAGCAGCCAAGATAAGCGGGAGGGAAACACAGATACGCAGTATTTT,CASSQDKREGNTDTQYF
medium-sized,TRBV19,TRBJ1-1,14,.,TGTGCCAGTAGTCCGGCGGGGCTGAACACTGAAGCTTTCTTT,CASSPAGLNTEAFF
.,TRBV3-1/TRBV3-2,TRBJ2-1,15,TRBD1,TGTGCCAGCAGCCCCAGGACAGGAACCGACAATGAGCAGTTCTTC,CASSPRTGTDNEQFF
.,TRBV6-6,TRBJ1-6,15,.,TGTGCCAGCAGTAAACCCAGGGAGGGGAATTCACCCCTCCACTTT,CASSKPREGNSPLHF
.,TRBV11-2,TRBJ2-1,13,.,TGTGCCAGCAGCCGCCCCGGGACATATGGTCAGTTCTTC,CASSRPGTYGQFF
.,TRBV19,TRBJ1-1,14,TRBD1,TGTGCCAGTAGTATTACAGGGGGCCTGGCCGTGGCTTTCTTT,CASSITGGLAVAFF